A selection of T cell receptor beta chains follows, all from one sample in a study of cytomegalovirus exposure and HLA in healthy donors. Clones were sequenced by immunoSEQ multiplex PCR, and TCRdb holds only the in-frame ones, with some missing. This sample has about 360,000 clones; 86% occur once, and the top ten carry approximately 0.8%. Sequencing was performed on PBMCs. These receptors were collected from a woman between 18 and 29 years old in good health and CMV-seronegative. Both conserved end residues are part of each CDR3. Fields, in order: CDR3 DNA, CDR3 protein, V gene, clone size, D gene, J gene. D genes are given only for firm matches. Expanded clones get a size class; other rows say once, few or many, or leave the size out.

TGTGCCAGCAGCCTTAGCGGAGCCAGCAATGAGCAGTTCTTC	CASSLSGASNEQFF	TRBV27	.	.	TRBJ2-1
TGCGCCAGCAGCCCCGGTCCGGGTGACGAAGCTTTCTTT	CASSPGPGDEAFF	TRBV5-1	.	.	TRBJ1-1
TGTGCCAGCAGCTTGGCCCCCACAGATACGCAGTATTTT	CASSLAPTDTQYF	TRBV7-9	.	.	TRBJ2-3
TGCGCCAGCAGCCAAGATACTGGGGGGTGGGTTAACACTGAAGCTTTCTTT	CASSQDTGGWVNTEAFF	TRBV4-1	.	.	TRBJ1-1
TGTGCCAGCAGCGCCAACAGGGTTGGGGGTTACACTGAAGCTTTCTTT	CASSANRVGGYTEAFF	TRBV9	.	.	TRBJ1-1
TGTGCCAGCAGTGAGGGACAGGGGGACTCACCCCTCCACTTT	CASSEGQGDSPLHF	TRBV6-5	few	TRBD1	TRBJ1-6
TGTGCCAGTAGTCCATGGACAGGGGGCAGCTACGAGCAGTACTTC	CASSPWTGGSYEQYF	TRBV19	.	TRBD1	TRBJ2-7
TGTGCCTGGCTCCACAGGGGGCGAAGAGGCTATGGCTACACCTTC	CAWLHRGRRGYGYTF	TRBV30	.	TRBD1	TRBJ1-2
TGTGCCTTCCCGTCGGGGGTGAACACCGGGGAGCTGTTTTTT	CAFPSGVNTGELFF	TRBV30	.	.	TRBJ2-2
TGTGCCAGCAGGGTGACTAGCGGGGATTACTACGAGCAGTACTTC	CASRVTSGDYYEQYF	TRBV6-5	.	TRBD2	TRBJ2-7
TGTGCCACCAAGGCTGTGACAGGCGGCACTGAAGCTTTCTTT	CATKAVTGGTEAFF	TRBV18	.	.	TRBJ1-1
TGTGCCAGCAGCTTATTAGGGGCCGGGGAGCTGTTTTTT	CASSLLGAGELFF	TRBV5-6	.	.	TRBJ2-2
TGTGCCAACGGGAACAGGGATTATGGCTACACCTTC	CANGNRDYGYTF	TRBV21-1	.	.	TRBJ1-2
TGTGCCAGCAGCTTGCACAGATCCAGCAATCAGCCCCAGCATTTT	CASSLHRSSNQPQHF	TRBV5-8	.	.	TRBJ1-5
TGTGCCAGCGGTAAAGGGGCGAGTAAAGAGACCCAGTACTTC	CASGKGASKETQYF	TRBV6-5	.	.	TRBJ2-5
TGCGCCAGCAGCTCGAACTCCGCCTACGAGCAGTACTTC	CASSSNSAYEQYF	TRBV4-1	.	.	TRBJ2-7
TGCAGCGTTGAAGAAGCGGGCCGACCTTCCTACGAGCAGTACTTC	CSVEEAGRPSYEQYF	TRBV29-1	.	.	TRBJ2-7
TGCAGCGTTGATCTAGCGGGGGGGAGCACAGATACGCAGTATTTT	CSVDLAGGSTDTQYF	TRBV29-1	.	TRBD2	TRBJ2-3
TGTGCCAGCAGCTTAGACAGCTTTAATCAGCCCCAGCATTTT	CASSLDSFNQPQHF	TRBV7-8	.	.	TRBJ1-5
TGTGCCAGCAGTGAGGCAGGGAAGTATGGCTACACCTTC	CASSEAGKYGYTF	TRBV2	.	.	TRBJ1-2
TGCGCCAGCAGCCAAATGCAGTTCTCTGGAAACACCATATATTTT	CASSQMQFSGNTIYF	TRBV4-1	.	.	TRBJ1-3
TGTGCCAGTAAGACAGGGTTAAGCTCTGGAAACACCATATATTTT	CASKTGLSSGNTIYF	TRBV6-5	once	TRBD1	TRBJ1-3
TGTGCCAGCAGTGCCGGGACAGGGGGCTTAGATACGCAGTATTTT	CASSAGTGGLDTQYF	TRBV6-4	.	TRBD1	TRBJ2-3
TGTGCCAGCAGACCAAGGACAGACTCGGATGGCTACACCTTC	CASRPRTDSDGYTF	TRBV27	.	.	TRBJ1-2
TGTGCCTGGAGTGTAAAATGGACTAGCGGGGCGGTCGAGCAGTACTTC	CAWSVKWTSGAVEQYF	TRBV30	few	TRBD2	TRBJ2-7
TGTGCCAGCAGTCGGACAGAAGCGGGAAACACCATATATTTT	CASSRTEAGNTIYF	TRBV2	.	.	TRBJ1-3
TGTGCCAGCAGTTCCCCCGCGGGAGGAAATTACAATGAGCAGTTCTTC	CASSSPAGGNYNEQFF	TRBV28	.	TRBD2	TRBJ2-1
TGTGCCAGCAGCTGGGGCCCCTACGAGCAGTACTTC	CASSWGPYEQYF	TRBV5-5	.	.	TRBJ2-7
TGTGCCAGCAGTTACTCGGTCAGGGTTGGCTACACCTTC	CASSYSVRVGYTF	TRBV6-5	.	.	TRBJ1-2
TGTGCCAGCTCACCTAGGGAGGACTCCTACAATGAGCAGTTCTTC	CASSPREDSYNEQFF	TRBV18	.	.	TRBJ2-1
TGCAGCGTTGGGACCGGAGGGGGCAGATCCTACGAGCAGTACTTC	CSVGTGGGRSYEQYF	TRBV29-1	.	.	TRBJ2-7
TGTGCCTGGAGTGGATTGAAGGGACAGGGTAGCGGCTACACCTTC	CAWSGLKGQGSGYTF	TRBV30	.	TRBD1	TRBJ1-2
TGTGCCAGCAGTTTATCGAACAGGGAGGGCCAGCCCCAGCATTTT	CASSLSNREGQPQHF	TRBV28	.	.	TRBJ1-5
TGTGCCAGCCTATCGCCTTTTACAGATACGCAGTATTTT	CASLSPFTDTQYF	TRBV27	.	.	TRBJ2-3
TGTGCCAGTAGTATGGTGGGACAGGGGGACTATCAGCCCCAGCATTTT	CASSMVGQGDYQPQHF	TRBV19	once	TRBD1	TRBJ1-5
TGTGCCAGCAGCTTAGGGGGCGGGGGCACAGATACGCAGTATTTT	CASSLGGGGTDTQYF	TRBV11-2	.	.	TRBJ2-3